The source of this T cell receptor beta chain is a study of OX40 agonist ivuxolimab in advanced cancers. Notes on the research overall: Ivuxolimab, which targeted the costimulatory receptor OX40 (CD134), was an agonistic, fully human IgG2 monoclonal antibody. Intravenous ivuxolimab was administered to patients every 2 weeks at six dose levels: 0.01, 0.1, 0.3, 1.5, 3 and 10 mg/kg. Among the roughly 50 dose-escalation patients, approximately 20 had hepatocellular carcinoma, 15 or so melanoma, 9 renal cell carcinoma and 9 head and neck cancer. In the dose-escalation cohort, roughly 80% of patients were male, and the mean age was approximately 55 years, with a range of 23 to 79. Prior anti-PD-1, anti-PD-L1 or anti-CTLA-4 therapy was permitted, and checkpoint inhibitors had been received by about 44% of dose-escalation patients. Partial responses occurred in three dose-escalation patients: two with cutaneous melanoma and one with hepatocellular carcinoma. The purpose of peripheral TCRbeta sequencing was to test whether ivuxolimab changed TCR sequence diversity and led to clonal T-cell expansion. The paper describes the monotherapy dose-escalation part (N ≈ 52 patients) of the phase I trial of ivuxolimab.

Comments on this clone: The antigen it recognizes is unknown. At one end the junction does not follow the germline gene, possibly because of a read error.

In the germline V gene, CDR1 corresponds to SGHRS and CDR2 to YFSETQ. Taken from cysteine to phenylalanine, the CDR3 has 18 residues. Of the read, only the CDR3 DNA is kept; its 54 bases are in frame from base 1. Genomic DNA was isolated from the sorted cells so that the TCRbeta CDR3 region could be sequenced. The immunoSEQ Assay was used to sequence the TCRbeta CDR3 regions. The clones in this table, taken by TCRdb from immuneACCESS, are in-frame only. Not every clone is retained; where verified, under half of the shortfall comes from an unresolved V gene, and the cause of the rest is unknown. Across this sample there are over 20,000 clones, with roughly 89% seen only once. The ten largest clones represent 20% to 30% of the sample. What the work shows at the level of the full study, not this receptor alone: In partial responders in the 0.1-3.0 mg/kg groups, normalized peripheral clonal expansion was found to be among the lowest, especially among CD8+ T cells. Antigen specificity was not determined for the clonally expanded peripheral T cells. Low levels of normalized T-cell clonal expansion were also seen in some nonresponding patients. At doses from 0.1 to 3.0 mg/kg, clonal expansion was seen in both CD4+ and CD8+ blood T cells between baseline and week 6. After ivuxolimab, more expanded clones were found on average in CD8+ T cells than in CD4+ T cells.

The trial excluded patients who had a history of autoimmune disease or were on systemic immunosuppression. Peripheral blood for TCR sequencing was drawn from every dose cohort at baseline, at cycle 4 day 1 and at cycle 7 day 1. Samples were obtained from an open-label, multicenter, first-in-human phase I dose-escalation trial of ivuxolimab. Adults with locally advanced or metastatic melanoma, renal cell carcinoma, hepatocellular carcinoma or head and neck squamous cell carcinoma were enrolled in the trial. Before TCR sequencing, CD4+ T cells and CD8+ T cells were sorted from peripheral blood as separate populations.

This receptor was taken from an adult with an advanced solid tumor such as melanoma, head and neck, liver or kidney cancer. The rearranged chain carries TRBV5-1 and TRBJ1-5, and TRBD1 may be the D gene, going by 6 matching bases. Source: CD4+ or CD8+ T cells sorted from blood, taken in a trial of the OX40 agonist ivuxolimab. The DNA sequence follows: TGCGCCGGCAGCTACGGGCCCTACAGGGAGCATAGCAATCAGCCCCAGCATTTT. This codes for CAGSYGPYREHSNQPQHF.